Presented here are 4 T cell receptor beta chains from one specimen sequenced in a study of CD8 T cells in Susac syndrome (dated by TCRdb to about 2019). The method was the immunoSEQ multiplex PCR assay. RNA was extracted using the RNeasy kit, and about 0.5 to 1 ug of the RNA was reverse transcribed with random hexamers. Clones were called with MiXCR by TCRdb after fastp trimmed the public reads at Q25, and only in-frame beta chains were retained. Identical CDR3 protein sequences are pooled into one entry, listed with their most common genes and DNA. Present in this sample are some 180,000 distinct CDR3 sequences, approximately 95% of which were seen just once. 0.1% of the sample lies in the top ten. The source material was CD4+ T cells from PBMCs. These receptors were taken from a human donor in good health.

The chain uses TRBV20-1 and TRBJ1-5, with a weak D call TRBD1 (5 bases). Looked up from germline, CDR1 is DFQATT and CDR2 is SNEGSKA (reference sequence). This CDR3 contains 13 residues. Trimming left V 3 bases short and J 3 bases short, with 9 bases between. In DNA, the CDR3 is TGCAGTGCTAGCAGGGAGGACAATCAGCCCCAGCATTTT. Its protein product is CSASREDNQPQHF.

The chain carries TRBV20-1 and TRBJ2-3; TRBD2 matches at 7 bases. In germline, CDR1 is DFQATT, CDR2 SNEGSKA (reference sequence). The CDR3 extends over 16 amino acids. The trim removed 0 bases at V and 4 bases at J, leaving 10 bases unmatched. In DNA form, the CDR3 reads TGCAGTGCTAGAGATAGCGCAGCGGGACGCGCAGATACGCAGTATTTT. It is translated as CSARDSAAGRADTQYF.

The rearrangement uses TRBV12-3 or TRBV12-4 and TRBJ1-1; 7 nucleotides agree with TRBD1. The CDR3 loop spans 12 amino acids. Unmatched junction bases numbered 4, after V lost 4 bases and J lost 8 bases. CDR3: CASSSSQGEAFF. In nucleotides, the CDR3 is TGTGCCAGCAGTTCCTCACAGGGGGAAGCTTTCTTT.

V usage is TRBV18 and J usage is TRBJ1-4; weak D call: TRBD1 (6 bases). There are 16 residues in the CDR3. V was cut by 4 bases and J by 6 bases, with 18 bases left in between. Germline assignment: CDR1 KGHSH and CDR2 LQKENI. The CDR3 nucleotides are TGTGCCAGCTCACAGAGACAGGCATCAGTAGATGAAAAACTGTTTTTT. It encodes CASSQRQASVDEKLFF.